This T cell receptor beta chain is drawn from a study of shared clonotypes between healthy human individuals. Study findings and constraints: Naive subsets tended to show greater estimated richness than memory subsets.

This clone was seen a few times. Its antigen is undetermined. Positively selected for CCR7, the CD45RO-negative cells used as naive CD8 cells excluded terminally differentiated effector memory CD45RA+ cells. Recent acute infections and vaccinations were absent in the healthy HIV-negative adult donors. As processed by the authors: Quality scores were absent from the junction-only immunoSEQ sequences, so filtering differed. Assay used: immunoSEQ multiplex PCR; TCRdb lists only in-frame clones, some missing. D and trimming come from the DNA, and the V and J calls and clone size come from that table. This sample has about 2.1 million clones, with roughly 93% found just once. This TCR was recovered from a young man in good health. Some clones in this sample may be carry-over from other donors' samples. The sample was naive CD8+ T cells from PBMCs.

The CDR3 reads CASRPLDRGRLNEQFF. The CDR3 coding sequence is TGTGCCAGCAGGCCCCTGGACAGGGGGCGCTTGAATGAGCAGTTCTTC. This rearrangement joins TRBV2 to TRBJ2-1; the match to TRBD1 covers 11 bases. The V and J ends lost 6 bases and 7 bases, in that order; junction bases with no gene match: 11. The CDR3 runs 16 residues. Germline V gene lookup returns CDR1 SNHLY and CDR2 FYNNEI.